This T cell receptor (beta chain) was captured in a study of T cell repertoires in cytomegalovirus infection. In the study overall: An indication of both CMV infection and matching HLA type came from public TCR beta signatures.

V lost 3 bases and J 0 bases, leaving 12 bases between the germline ends. The CDR3 is 16 amino acids. CDR1 MDHEN and CDR2 SYDVKM come from the germline V gene. This clonotype was counted a few times. Its antigen is still unknown. TCRdb passed the reads through MiXCR, listing each CDR3 protein once. This table has around 710,000 distinct CDR3 sequences, roughly 29% appearing once. The source is a human donor in good health (CMV status not recorded). Some clones in this sample may be carry-over from other donors' samples. This rearrangement joins TRBV28 to TRBJ2-1, with D hard to call. The sequenced sample was cultured CD8+ T cells from PBMCs, obtained from culture after CMV antigen stimulation. CDR3 nucleotides: TGTGCCAGCAGTTTTAAGCCCCCGAGCTCCTACAATGAGCAGTTCTTC. As protein: CASSFKPPSSYNEQFF.